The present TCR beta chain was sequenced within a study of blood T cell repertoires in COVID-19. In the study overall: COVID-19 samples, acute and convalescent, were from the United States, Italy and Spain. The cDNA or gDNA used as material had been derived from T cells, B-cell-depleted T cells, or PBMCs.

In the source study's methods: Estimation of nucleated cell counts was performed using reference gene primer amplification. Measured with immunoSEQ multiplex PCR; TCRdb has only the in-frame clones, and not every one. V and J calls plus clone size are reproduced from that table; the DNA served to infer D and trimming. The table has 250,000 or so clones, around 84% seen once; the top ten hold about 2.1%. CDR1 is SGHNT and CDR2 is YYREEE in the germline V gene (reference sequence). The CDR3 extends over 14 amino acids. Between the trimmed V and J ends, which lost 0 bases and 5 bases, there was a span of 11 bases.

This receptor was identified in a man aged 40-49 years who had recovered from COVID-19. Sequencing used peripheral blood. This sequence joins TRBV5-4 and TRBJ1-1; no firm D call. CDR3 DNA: TGTGCCAGCAGCTTGGCCGTTTTGCGGACTGAAGCTTTCTTT. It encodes CASSLAVLRTEAFF.